Listed below are T cell receptor beta chains from one sample, sequenced in a study of blood T cell repertoires in COVID-19. Assay: immunoSEQ multiplex PCR; the TCRdb copy retains only in-frame clones and omits some. The data show around 300,000 clones, around 92% seen once. The sample was PBMCs or T cells enriched from blood (not recorded which). All receptors derive from an older woman who had recovered from COVID-19. Both conserved end residues are part of each CDR3. A D gene is named only where the DNA matches it firmly. A clone size is listed for some rows: how often the clone was seen (once, few, many), or a class if it is expanded.

few | TRBJ1-6 | TRBD1 | TRBV18 | TGTGCCAGCTCATCCGGGACAGGGGATTCACCCCTCCACTTT | CASSSGTGDSPLHF
. | TRBJ2-3 | . | TRBV5-4 | TGTGCCAGCAGCTCCTTTTCCGATACGCAGTATTTT | CASSSFSDTQYF
. | TRBJ1-5 | TRBD1 | TRBV19 | TGTGCCAGTAGAGGGACAGGGGTGCAGCCCCAGCATTTT | CASRGTGVQPQHF
. | TRBJ2-7 | . | TRBV6-5 | TGTGCCAGCAGTTACTCGAGAGGACAGAACTACGAGCAGTACTTC | CASSYSRGQNYEQYF
once | TRBJ1-5 | . | TRBV28 | TGTGCCAGCAGCCGTATGGACAGGCCCCAGCATTTT | CASSRMDRPQHF
. | TRBJ2-2 | TRBD2 | TRBV19 | TGTGCCAGTAGTTCCGGACTAGTTCTGGTCACCGGGGAGCTGTTTTTT | CASSSGLVLVTGELFF
. | TRBJ2-3 | TRBD2 | TRBV24-1 | TGTGCCACCGAAAGCGGGAACACAGATACGCAGTATTTT | CATESGNTDTQYF
. | TRBJ1-3 | TRBD1 | TRBV5-5 | TGTGCCAGCAAGAGACAGGGTCCTGGAAACACCATATATTTT | CASKRQGPGNTIYF
. | TRBJ2-2 | TRBD2 | TRBV4-2 | TGTGCCAGCAGCCAAGCTAGCGGGGGGGCGGCCGGGGAGCTGTTTTTT | CASSQASGGAAGELFF
. | TRBJ2-1 | TRBD2 | TRBV5-4 | TGTGCCAGCAGCTTGGGGAGCGGGGGAGTCTACAATGAGCAGTTCTTC | CASSLGSGGVYNEQFF
. | TRBJ1-3 | . | TRBV7-9 | TGTGCCAGCACAGCAGGGGTCTCTGGAAACACCATATATTTT | CASTAGVSGNTIYF
. | TRBJ2-1 | TRBD2 | TRBV3-1/TRBV3-2 | TGTGCCAGCAGCGCTCTAGCGGGATGGGAGTTCTTC | CASSALAGWEFF
. | TRBJ2-6 | . | TRBV2 | TGTGCCAGCAGGAGGCTTAGCTCTGGGGCCAACGTCCTGACTTTC | CASRRLSSGANVLTF
once | TRBJ2-1 | . | TRBV30 | TGTGCCTGGAATCGGGACACGATAGACAATGAGCAGTTCTTC | CAWNRDTIDNEQFF
. | TRBJ1-5 | . | TRBV28 | TGTGCCAGCACAACTTATAGCAATCAGCCCCAGCATTTT | CASTTYSNQPQHF
. | TRBJ2-1 | TRBD2 | TRBV7-9 | TGTGCCAGCAGCCAATTTACTAGCGGGGGGGCTTACAATGAGCAGTTCTTC | CASSQFTSGGAYNEQFF
. | TRBJ2-3 | TRBD1 | TRBV5-8 | TGTGCCAGCAGCTCTTGGGGACAAGGGGGCTTTAGCACAGATACGCAGTATTTT | CASSSWGQGGFSTDTQYF
. | TRBJ1-3 | . | TRBV19 | TGTGCCAGTATCCTGGGGGGGGCTGCCTTCTCTGGAAACACCATATATTTT | CASILGGAAFSGNTIYF
. | TRBJ1-5 | . | TRBV27 | TGTGCCACGTCGGCGCGGGATAGCAATCAGCCCCAGCATTTT | CATSARDSNQPQHF
. | TRBJ2-2 | TRBD1 | TRBV5-1 | TGCGCCAGCAGCTCGGGACAGCCGAACACCGGGGAGCTGTTTTTT | CASSSGQPNTGELFF
. | TRBJ1-6 | . | TRBV6-4 | TGTGCCAGCAGCAGGTCAGGGGAAAATTCACCCCTCCACTTT | CASSRSGENSPLHF
. | TRBJ2-7 | . | TRBV2 | TGTGCCAGCAGTCCCCGCGGGATCTCCTACGAGCAGTACTTC | CASSPRGISYEQYF
. | TRBJ1-2 | . | TRBV12-3/TRBV12-4 | TGTGCCAGCAGTTTGACAATCTATGGCTACACCTTC | CASSLTIYGYTF
. | TRBJ2-3 | . | TRBV5-1 | TGCGCCAGCAGCTCGTCCGGGACTGGGGAAGATACGCAGTATTTT | CASSSSGTGEDTQYF
. | TRBJ1-3 | . | TRBV7-8 | TGTGCCAGCAGCTCGACGACAACGACTGGAAACACCATATATTTT | CASSSTTTTGNTIYF
. | TRBJ1-5 | . | TRBV6-5 | TGTGCCAGCAGTTCCGGGTCCCCGGGCAATCAGCCCCAGCATTTT | CASSSGSPGNQPQHF
. | TRBJ2-1 | . | TRBV2 | TGTGCCAGCAGTGAAGTTGGAGGGGGGGGTGAGCAGTTCTTC | CASSEVGGGGEQFF
. | TRBJ1-2 | . | TRBV3-1/TRBV3-2 | TGTGCCAGCAGCCCGTCGGAGGGAAGGGGAATGGCCTATGGCTACACCTTC | CASSPSEGRGMAYGYTF
few | TRBJ2-3 | . | TRBV13 | TGTGCCAGCAGTCGCCGTGAGTGGGATACGCAGTATTTT | CASSRREWDTQYF
. | TRBJ2-2 | . | TRBV9 | TGTGCCAGCAGCGTAGTCCCGGGACAAAACACCGGGGAGCTGTTTTTT | CASSVVPGQNTGELFF
. | TRBJ2-5 | . | TRBV19 | TGTGCCATACGGGCCGCCGAGGGAGAGACCCAGTACTTC | CAIRAAEGETQYF
. | TRBJ2-1 | . | TRBV6-5 | TGTGCCAGCAGCTCCCCGTCCTACAATGAGCAGTTCTTC | CASSSPSYNEQFF
once | TRBJ2-5 | TRBD1 | TRBV29-1 | TGCAGCGTTCATCAGGGGGCGGGAGAGACCCAGTACTTC | CSVHQGAGETQYF
. | TRBJ2-1 | . | TRBV3-1/TRBV3-2 | TGTGCCAGCAGCCTATCTAGACTAGGTGCGTTTCGTGAGCAGTTCTTC | CASSLSRLGAFREQFF
once | TRBJ2-1 | TRBD2 | TRBV6-5 | TGTGCCACAGGGACTAGCGTGAACTCGGAGCAGTTCTTC | CATGTSVNSEQFF
. | TRBJ1-2 | . | TRBV25-1 | TGTGCCAGCAGTGATGGGGCCAGATTCAACTATGGCTACACCTTC | CASSDGARFNYGYTF
. | TRBJ1-4 | TRBD1 | TRBV5-1 | TGCGCCAGCAGCACCGACAGGGGTTATGAAAAACTGTTTTTT | CASSTDRGYEKLFF
. | TRBJ1-3 | . | TRBV3-1/TRBV3-2 | TGTGCCAGCAGCTCGACAGGAAACACCATATATTTT | CASSSTGNTIYF
. | TRBJ2-1 | TRBD2 | TRBV9 | TGTGCCAGCAGCGTCGGGACATATCTAGCGGGGAGCTCCTACAATGAGCAGTTCTTC | CASSVGTYLAGSSYNEQFF
. | TRBJ1-5 | . | TRBV12-3/TRBV12-4 | TGTGCCAGCAGTCGATATCCCGGTCAGCCCCAGCATTTT | CASSRYPGQPQHF
. | TRBJ1-4 | . | TRBV28 | TGTGCCAGCAGTCCTTGGACGGGGGTTAATGAAAAACTGTTTTTT | CASSPWTGVNEKLFF
. | TRBJ1-5 | TRBD1 | TRBV5-1 | TGCGCCAGCAGCCCTACAGGGGGCGGAGATCAGCCCCAGCATTTT | CASSPTGGGDQPQHF
once | TRBJ2-3 | TRBD1 | TRBV15 | TGTGCCACCAGGGCAGGCCTTCGACAGGGCCTCGGGGATACGCAGTATTTT | CATRAGLRQGLGDTQYF
. | TRBJ1-6 | TRBD1 | TRBV27 | TGTGCCAGCAGTTTAATGGCAGGGGGCGGATATAATTCACCCCTCCACTTT | CASSLMAGGGYNSPLHF
. | TRBJ2-3 | TRBD1 | TRBV7-6 | TGTGCCAGCAGCCCCAGACCAGAGGGGGCTAGCACAGATACGCAGTATTTT | CASSPRPEGASTDTQYF